This TCR beta chain was profiled in a study of CD8 T cells in ankylosing spondylitis. The study's findings and limits: Eight or nine highly homologous variants made up a TCR beta motif that seemed to typify ankylosing spondylitis blood. Within peripheral blood, clones linked to disease were CD8+ and relatively rare.

Details on this clonotype: The antigen remains undetermined.

Construction of TCR beta libraries was performed using quantitative 5'-RACE with molecular barcodes. TCRdb re-derived calls from the 5' RACE reads in MiXCR, one entry per CDR3 protein. This sample has around 150,000 distinct CDR3 sequences, with around a tenth found just once. The CDR3 contains 16 residues. Trimming left V 0 bases short and J 4 bases short, with 14 bases between. CDR1 SGHRS and CDR2 YFSETQ come from the germline V gene. This TCR was recovered from a male donor with ankylosing spondylitis or in good health (not recorded which). Sample: blood, either unsorted or a sorted T cell fraction (not recorded which). The chain links TRBV5-1 to TRBJ1-3; tentatively, D is TRBD1 (5 bases). Here the CDR3 DNA reads TGCGCCAGCAGCTTGGAAGGGAGCCGGGACGGAAACACCATATATTTT. Encoded protein: CASSLEGSRDGNTIYF.